This is a list of T cell receptor beta chains from one sample in a study of blood T cell repertoires in COVID-19. Produced via immunoSEQ multiplex PCR; TCRdb's table is partial and in-frame only. The sample has hundreds of thousands of clones; approximately 80% are singletons. What was sequenced was peripheral blood. The source of these receptors is a woman between 45 and 65 years old with acute or convalescent COVID-19. The CDR3 runs from the conserved cysteine through the conserved F or W. The order of the fields is D gene, V gene, clone size, J gene, CDR3 protein, CDR3 DNA. The D gene is left open where the match is weak. Clone size is stated in some rows and not others, as once, few, many or a class when expanded.

TRBD2,TRBV29-1,NA,TRBJ2-3,CSVGSGGSGDTQYF,TGCAGCGTTGGTAGCGGGGGGTCGGGGGATACGCAGTATTTT
NA,TRBV24-1,NA,TRBJ2-3,CATSELPQGISTDTQYF,TGTGCCACCAGTGAACTGCCCCAGGGGATTAGCACAGATACGCAGTATTTT
TRBD1,TRBV10-3,NA,TRBJ1-1,CATIKQGSNTEAFF,TGTGCCACCATTAAACAGGGGTCGAACACTGAAGCTTTCTTT
TRBD1,TRBV3-1/TRBV3-2,NA,TRBJ1-4,CASRESDRGYEKLFF,TGTGCCAGCAGGGAATCGGACAGGGGATATGAAAAACTGTTTTTT
TRBD1,TRBV7-6,NA,TRBJ1-2,CASSHGTGGNYGYTF,TGTGCCAGCAGCCACGGGACAGGGGGCAACTATGGCTACACCTTC
TRBD1,TRBV2,NA,TRBJ1-4,CASKGTDEKLFF,TGTGCCAGTAAAGGGACAGACGAAAAACTGTTTTTT
TRBD1,TRBV6-2/TRBV6-3,once,TRBJ1-1,CASSMRQGNTEAFF,TGTGCCAGCAGCATGAGACAGGGGAACACTGAAGCTTTCTTT
TRBD1,TRBV19,NA,TRBJ2-5,CASSDPDRGLWETQYF,TGTGCCAGTAGTGACCCCGACAGGGGGCTATGGGAGACCCAGTACTTC
NA,TRBV19,few,TRBJ2-1,CASSTLGTVSYNEQFF,TGTGCCAGTAGCACTTTAGGCACAGTTTCCTACAATGAGCAGTTCTTC
NA,TRBV11-1,few,TRBJ1-1,CASRRSGGRAFF,TGTGCCAGCAGACGATCTGGGGGGAGAGCTTTCTTT
NA,TRBV18,NA,TRBJ2-7,CASSLEAFHEQYF,TGTGCCAGCTCCCTTGAGGCTTTCCACGAGCAGTACTTC
NA,TRBV23-1,NA,TRBJ2-7,CASSQAGNGEQYF,TGCGCCAGCAGTCAAGCAGGGAATGGCGAGCAGTACTTC
NA,TRBV29-1,NA,TRBJ1-1,CSVDRGNTEAFF,TGCAGCGTTGACAGGGGGAACACTGAAGCTTTCTTT
NA,TRBV25-1,NA,TRBJ1-2,CASSETGGRHGYTF,TGTGCCAGCAGTGAGACGGGGGGACGTCATGGCTACACCTTC
NA,TRBV7-2,NA,TRBJ1-4,CASSRGGDEKLFF,TGTGCCAGCTCTCGGGGGGGGGATGAAAAACTGTTTTTT
TRBD2,TRBV2,NA,TRBJ2-7,CASSESGTSGLSYEQYF,TGTGCCAGCAGTGAATCTGGGACTAGCGGGCTCTCCTACGAGCAGTACTTC
NA,TRBV7-9,NA,TRBJ1-1,CASSLRQAGESEAFF,TGTGCCAGCAGCTTGCGACAGGCCGGAGAATCTGAAGCTTTCTTT
NA,TRBV7-2,NA,TRBJ1-6,CASSLASRAQNSPLHF,TGTGCCAGCAGCTTAGCCTCCAGGGCTCAGAATTCACCCCTCCACTTT
NA,TRBV27,NA,TRBJ1-2,CASSLRGSHGYTF,TGTGCCAGCAGTTTAAGGGGGAGCCATGGCTACACCTTC
TRBD1,TRBV4-3,NA,TRBJ1-3,CASSQDRQGSGNTIYF,TGCGCCAGCAGCCAAGATAGACAGGGGTCTGGAAACACCATATATTTT
TRBD2,TRBV2,NA,TRBJ2-3,CASSESGVTDTQYF,TGTGCCAGCAGTGAGAGCGGGGTCACAGATACGCAGTATTTT
TRBD1,TRBV19,NA,TRBJ1-5,CASSPLTGGNQPQHF,TGTGCCAGTAGTCCCCTGACAGGGGGGAATCAGCCCCAGCATTTT
NA,TRBV6-5,NA,TRBJ2-1,CASSLRSSYNEQFF,TGTGCCAGCAGTTTGCGGAGCTCCTACAATGAGCAGTTCTTC
TRBD1,TRBV7-6,few,TRBJ2-7,CASSRDRGISYEQYF,TGTGCCAGCAGCCGGGACAGGGGAATCTCCTACGAGCAGTACTTC
NA,TRBV18,NA,TRBJ2-5,CASSPGTRETQYF,TGTGCCAGCTCACCCGGGACAAGGGAGACCCAGTACTTC
NA,TRBV6-1,NA,TRBJ1-1,CASSEGRRTEAFF,TGTGCCAGCAGTGAAGGGCGGAGGACTGAAGCTTTCTTT
NA,TRBV11-3,NA,TRBJ2-3,CASSLEANPTDTQYF,TGTGCCAGCAGCTTAGAGGCAAACCCCACAGATACGCAGTATTTT
NA,TRBV27,NA,TRBJ1-4,CASSLFSGLGEKLFF,TGTGCCAGCAGTTTATTTTCAGGGTTGGGCGAAAAACTGTTTTTT
TRBD1,TRBV6-5,NA,TRBJ1-1,CASSRSQGGGTEAFF,TGTGCCAGCAGTAGAAGTCAGGGGGGTGGCACTGAAGCTTTCTTT
NA,TRBV28,NA,TRBJ1-2,CASSFGTENGYTF,TGTGCCAGCAGTTTTGGTACTGAGAATGGCTACACCTTC
TRBD1,TRBV5-1,NA,TRBJ2-1,CASSWGQGSIKNEQFF,TGCGCCAGCAGCTGGGGACAGGGAAGTATTAAGAATGAGCAGTTCTTC
TRBD2,TRBV7-3,NA,TRBJ2-6,CASSLYGAGAPGANVLTF,TGTGCCAGCAGCTTATATGGAGCGGGGGCGCCGGGGGCCAACGTCCTGACTTTC
TRBD1,TRBV6-5,NA,TRBJ2-7,CASSNPGTGSEEQYF,TGTGCCAGCAGCAACCCCGGGACAGGGTCGGAAGAGCAGTACTTC
TRBD2,TRBV24-1,NA,TRBJ2-5,CATSDGSLREGQETQYF,TGTGCCACCAGTGACGGAAGCTTGCGGGAGGGCCAAGAGACCCAGTACTTC
TRBD2,TRBV19,NA,TRBJ2-3,CASSISLAGGDTQYF,TGTGCCAGTAGTATTTCACTAGCGGGAGGTGATACGCAGTATTTT
NA,TRBV6-1,NA,TRBJ1-5,CASSEGRGVGQPQHF,TGTGCCAGCAGTGAAGGGCGGGGGGTAGGACAGCCCCAGCATTTT
NA,TRBV30,once,TRBJ1-1,CAWSQMNTEAFF,TGTGCCTGGAGTCAAATGAACACTGAAGCTTTCTTT